This T cell receptor beta chain was obtained from a study of T cell changes during pregnancy in multiple sclerosis. Assay used: immunoSEQ multiplex PCR; TCRdb lists only in-frame clones, some missing. The sample has tens of thousands of clones, around 88% seen once. The CDR3 contains 16 residues. CDR1 and CDR2 from the germline V gene are ENHRY and SYGVKD. The V end lost 11 bases, the J end lost 0 bases, and 17 bases lay between the germline ends. The sample in question was CD4+ T cells from peripheral blood mononuclear cells, obtained in the first trimester of pregnancy. The J gene is TRBJ2-6, the V gene TRBV10-3, with a possible D match to TRBD1 (7 bases). The clonotype originates from a female donor in good health, enrolled as a control in a pregnancy study. CDR3 in DNA: TGTGCCCTCGGAGGGGGCGCCCCCTCTGGGGCCAACGTCCTGACTTTC. It is translated as CALGGGAPSGANVLTF.